This TCR beta chain was observed in a study of cytomegalovirus exposure and HLA in healthy donors. General observations from the study: With later analysis, a missense DCLRE1C variant became linked to TCR beta V- and J-gene trimming. Donors belonging to an Asian-associated ancestry cluster reportedly showed fewer N-insertions in productive TCRs than the 666-donor mean, according to what a later analysis found.

J lost 2 bases, V lost 3 bases, and 4 bases had no gene match. This CDR3 has 15 amino acids. The germline CDR1 and CDR2 sequences are SGHAT and FQNNGV. The PCR employed 60 Vbeta primers together with 13 Jbeta primers. In the original analysis: Roughly 10 million shared chains were among 65 million to 85 million unique TCR beta chains counted in a later analysis. Measured with immunoSEQ multiplex PCR; TCRdb has only the in-frame clones, and not every one. V, J and clone size are those of that table, while D and trimming were read from the DNA. The data hold tens of thousands of clones, with roughly two thirds observed a single time. For this clone: Its cognate antigen is unknown.

The source material was PBMCs. The source of this sequence is a human donor in good health. This chain uses TRBV11-2 with TRBJ2-5; 9 nucleotides line up with TRBD2. The CDR3 bases are TGTGCCAGCAGCTTTAATAGCGGGGGACAAGAGACCCAGTACTTC. This sequence encodes CASSFNSGGQETQYF.